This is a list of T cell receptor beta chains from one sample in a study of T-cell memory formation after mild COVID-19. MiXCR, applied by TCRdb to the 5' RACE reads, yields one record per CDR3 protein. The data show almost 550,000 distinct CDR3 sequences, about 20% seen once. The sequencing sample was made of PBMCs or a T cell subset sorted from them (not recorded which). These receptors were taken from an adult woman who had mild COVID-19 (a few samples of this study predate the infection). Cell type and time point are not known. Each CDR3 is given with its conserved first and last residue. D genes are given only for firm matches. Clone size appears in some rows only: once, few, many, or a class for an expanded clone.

TGTGCCAGCAGTCACGAGGAAGAGACCCAGTACTTC,CASSHEEETQYF,NA,TRBV2,TRBJ2-5,NA
TGTGCCATCAGTCACGGGGGAGAGACCCAGTACTTC,CAISHGGETQYF,NA,TRBV10-3,TRBJ2-5,many
TGTGCCAGCAGTTACGCCTATAGCAATCAGCCCCAGCATTTT,CASSYAYSNQPQHF,NA,TRBV6-5,TRBJ1-5,few
TGTGCCAGTAGTATAGACCAACTCGGACTAGCTGGCAATGAGCAGTTCTTC,CASSIDQLGLAGNEQFF,TRBD2,TRBV19,TRBJ2-1,NA
TGTGCCACCTCGGACAGGGGGCTTGGCAATCAGCCCCAGCATTTT,CATSDRGLGNQPQHF,TRBD1,TRBV27,TRBJ1-5,few
TGTGCCATCAGTGAGTACGGGGGCGCAGAGACCCAGTACTTC,CAISEYGGAETQYF,NA,TRBV10-3,TRBJ2-5,NA
TGTGCCAGTAGTCAGAGCCGGGTTCCCACTGAAGCTTTCTTT,CASSQSRVPTEAFF,NA,TRBV19,TRBJ1-1,few
TGCGCCAGCAGCCAAGATGGGAACACTGAAGCTTTCTTT,CASSQDGNTEAFF,NA,TRBV4-3,TRBJ1-1,many
TGTGCCAGCAGCTCCGTCGGGAGAGAGACCCAGTACTTC,CASSSVGRETQYF,NA,TRBV7-2,TRBJ2-5,NA
TGCGCCAGCAGCTTGATGGGGAGGACTGAAGCTTTCTTT,CASSLMGRTEAFF,NA,TRBV5-1,TRBJ1-1,few
TGTGCCAGCAGCACATCCAGCCTCAGAAACACTGAAGCTTTCTTT,CASSTSSLRNTEAFF,NA,TRBV11-2,TRBJ1-1,NA
TGTGCCAGCAGCCTATGGACTAGCGATGGCACAGATACGCAGTATTTT,CASSLWTSDGTDTQYF,TRBD2,TRBV7-6,TRBJ2-3,NA
TGCAGCGTTGATCCCCGCCGGGTGGGCTACAATGAGCAGTTCTTC,CSVDPRRVGYNEQFF,NA,TRBV29-1,TRBJ2-1,few
TGTGCCAGCAGCCCATTGAGGAGATCGACAGATACGCAGTATTTT,CASSPLRRSTDTQYF,NA,TRBV7-3,TRBJ2-3,NA
TGTGCCAGCAGTTACGAGACAGGGCACACTGAAGCTTTCTTT,CASSYETGHTEAFF,TRBD1,TRBV6-6,TRBJ1-1,NA
TGTGCCAGCAGTTTACCGCCGACTAGCGGGAAAGAGACCCAGTACTTC,CASSLPPTSGKETQYF,TRBD2,TRBV12-3/TRBV12-4,TRBJ2-5,NA
TGTGCCAGCACCCCCCAGGACAGGGTGGATCAGCCCCAGCATTTT,CASTPQDRVDQPQHF,TRBD1,TRBV25-1,TRBJ1-5,NA
TGTGCCAGCAGCCCCGGGATCCGAGCTGAAGCTTTCTTT,CASSPGIRAEAFF,NA,TRBV7-6,TRBJ1-1,NA
TGCAGTGCTAGAGAGCGCGCGGGAGTAGCCTACGAGCAGTACTTC,CSARERAGVAYEQYF,TRBD2,TRBV20-1,TRBJ2-7,few
TGTGCCAGCACCGTTGGAGCGACTAGCACAGATACGCAGTATTTT,CASTVGATSTDTQYF,NA,TRBV14,TRBJ2-3,once
TGTGCCAGCAGCCGGACTTCGAACACCGGGGAGCTGTTTTTT,CASSRTSNTGELFF,NA,TRBV7-3,TRBJ2-2,NA
TGCAGCGTTGAAGAGGTTGGAGGGGGTTACCCCTACGAGCAGTACTTC,CSVEEVGGGYPYEQYF,NA,TRBV29-1,TRBJ2-7,NA
TGCAGTGCCCCTTGGGCGAGCCGGGGTGAAGCTTTCTTT,CSAPWASRGEAFF,NA,TRBV20-1,TRBJ1-1,NA
TGTGCCAGCAGCCCTTATACTAGCACAGATACGCAGTATTTT,CASSPYTSTDTQYF,NA,TRBV7-3,TRBJ2-3,NA
TGTGCCACCAGCAGAGAGGGCAGGGGGCGACCAGCCTCCTACAATGAGCAGTTCTTC,CATSREGRGRPASYNEQFF,TRBD1,TRBV15,TRBJ2-1,NA
TGTGCCACCCGCCCGAGGGAATCCTACAATGAGCAGTTCTTC,CATRPRESYNEQFF,NA,TRBV15,TRBJ2-1,few
TGTGCCATCAGTGAGACGGGACTAGCGGGGGTAAGCACAGATACGCAGTATTTT,CAISETGLAGVSTDTQYF,TRBD2,TRBV10-3,TRBJ2-3,NA
TGCGCCAGCAGCCCCCCGAGGGCCGATACGCAGTATTTT,CASSPPRADTQYF,NA,TRBV4-3,TRBJ2-3,many
TGCAGCGACGTCGGTGTGGGGCGGGAGACCCAGTACTTC,CSDVGVGRETQYF,NA,TRBV20-1,TRBJ2-5,once
TGTGCCAGCAGAGAGGAGTGGAGCCCTACCTACGAGCAGTACTTC,CASREEWSPTYEQYF,NA,TRBV6-1,TRBJ2-7,few
TGTGCCAGCAGCTTGGGACACCCGAGCTCCTACAATGAGCAGTTCTTC,CASSLGHPSSYNEQFF,NA,TRBV5-6,TRBJ2-1,few
TGTGCCAGCAGCTTAGAACCGGCCGAGTCTGGGGCCAACGTCCTGACTTTC,CASSLEPAESGANVLTF,NA,TRBV7-2,TRBJ2-6,NA
TGTGCCAGCAGCTTAAACCTGGGGGCCCCCGGGGAGCTGTTTTTT,CASSLNLGAPGELFF,NA,TRBV7-9,TRBJ2-2,NA
TGCAGCGTTGACAGCTACACTGAAGCTTTCTTT,CSVDSYTEAFF,NA,TRBV29-1,TRBJ1-1,NA
TGTGCCAGTAGACCGACCACGTACTCTAGCAATCAGCCCCAGCATTTT,CASRPTTYSSNQPQHF,NA,TRBV6-2/TRBV6-3,TRBJ1-5,few
TGCGCCAGCAGCCAGGGTACTAGCGGGAGCGGGTACGAGCAGTACTTC,CASSQGTSGSGYEQYF,TRBD2,TRBV4-3,TRBJ2-7,NA
TGTGCCAGCAATGATAGGAACGGGAAAAATGAGCAGTTCTTC,CASNDRNGKNEQFF,NA,TRBV13,TRBJ2-1,NA
TGTGCCAGCAGCTCCCACCGGCTCGACAGAGAGAGGGGTCGCCTCCACTTT,CASSSHRLDRERGRLHF,NA,TRBV7-9,TRBJ1-6,NA
TGTGCCAGCAGTTACTCGCTAGCGGGAGTCTCCTACGAGCAGTACTTC,CASSYSLAGVSYEQYF,TRBD2,TRBV6-5,TRBJ2-7,NA
TGTGCCAGCAGTCATAGCGGGGGGGCAAGAGATACGCAGTATTTT,CASSHSGGARDTQYF,TRBD2,TRBV12-3/TRBV12-4,TRBJ2-3,NA
TGCAGTGCTAGCGCCCACGCTTTAGGGAACACTGAAGCTTTCTTT,CSASAHALGNTEAFF,NA,TRBV20-1,TRBJ1-1,NA
TGCAGTGGTTTAGGGGGGCACACTGAAGCTTTCTTT,CSGLGGHTEAFF,NA,TRBV20-1,TRBJ1-1,NA
TGTGCCAGCAGCCAAGGACTTGGACAGAACACCTACAATGAGCAGTTCTTC,CASSQGLGQNTYNEQFF,NA,TRBV3-1,TRBJ2-1,many
TGTGCCAGCATCCCTGCGGGGGGGACTAATGAAAAACTGTTTTTT,CASIPAGGTNEKLFF,NA,TRBV2,TRBJ1-4,NA
TGCAGTGCTAGTTTTGAAACTAGCACCGGGGAGCTGTTTTTT,CSASFETSTGELFF,NA,TRBV20-1,TRBJ2-2,NA
TGTGCCAGCACTGTCGACAGGTCCTCTGGAAACACCATATATTTT,CASTVDRSSGNTIYF,NA,TRBV6-6,TRBJ1-3,few
TGTGCCAGCAGCGAAGACGACAGAACCTACGAGCAGTACTTC,CASSEDDRTYEQYF,NA,TRBV9,TRBJ2-7,NA
TGTGCCATCAGTGACCCGGACAGGGGGCTGAACTATGGCTACACCTTC,CAISDPDRGLNYGYTF,TRBD1,TRBV10-3,TRBJ1-2,NA
TGTGCCAGCAGCCCTGGAATTGCGTCACCCCTCCACTTT,CASSPGIASPLHF,NA,TRBV6-5,TRBJ1-6,few
TGTGCCAGCAGTCCAGAGACCGGGACTCCCGGGGGCGAGCAGTACTTC,CASSPETGTPGGEQYF,NA,TRBV12-3/TRBV12-4,TRBJ2-7,many
TGTGCCTGGACCTCCCGGGACATGAGCTCCTACGAGCAGTACTTC,CAWTSRDMSSYEQYF,NA,TRBV30,TRBJ2-7,NA